One sample yielded the 24 T cell receptor beta chains listed below, sequenced in a study of blood T cell repertoires in COVID-19. Produced via immunoSEQ multiplex PCR; TCRdb's table is partial and in-frame only. The profile shows roughly 200,000 clones, 75% to 90% of them singletons. Sequencing was done on a sample of PBMCs or T cells enriched from blood (not recorded which). These receptors all come from a man aged 35 to 55 who had recovered from COVID-19.

The chain employs TRBV4-1 and TRBJ2-7; D is possibly TRBD1 (6 bases). Per the germline V gene, CDR1 is MGHRA and CDR2 is YSYEKL. The CDR3 loop spans 16 amino acids. Trimming took off 3 bases at V and 1 base at J, with 16 bases between the two ends. CDR3 loop: CASSQTSGTPSYEQYF. CDR3 nucleotide sequence: TGCGCCAGCAGCCAGACTTCCGGGACACCTTCCTACGAGCAGTACTTC.

The V call is TRBV30, the J call TRBJ1-1, with TRBD1 identical over 8 bases. The CDR3 length is 14 residues. CDR1 GTSNPN and CDR2 SVGIG come from the germline V gene (reference sequence). V lost 3 bases, J lost 6 bases, and 9 bases stayed unmatched. CDR3 nucleotides: TGTGCCTGGAGCCCCCAGGGGGCTCTTGCTGAAGCTTTCTTT. Amino acids: CAWSPQGALAEAFF.

The V call is TRBV11-2, the J call TRBJ2-1, with 11 bases aligning to TRBD2. The CDR3 runs 15 residues. CDR1 is SGHAT and CDR2 is FQNNGV in the germline V gene. Unmatched junction bases numbered 7, after V lost 3 bases and J lost 9 bases. For the CDR3, the DNA is TGTGCCAGCAGCTTGGTAGCGGGAGGGCTGAGTGAGCAGTTCTTC. Its translation is CASSLVAGGLSEQFF.

The V and J genes are TRBV19 and TRBJ1-3, with TRBD1 matching 8 bases. The CDR3 spans 16 residues. CDR1 is LNHDA, CDR2 SQIVND, per germline (reference sequence). V dropped 3 bases and J dropped 4; count of bases not matched to a gene: 8. The CDR3 is CASSIRTGQAGNTIYF. For the CDR3, the DNA is TGTGCCAGTAGTATCAGGACAGGGCAAGCCGGAAACACCATATATTTT.

Here the CDR3 reads CASSPRAGGPYEQYF. The CDR3 nucleotides are TGTGCCAGCTCACCACGCGCGGGAGGGCCTTACGAGCAGTACTTC. The chain uses TRBV18 and TRBJ2-7, with 9 bases lining up with TRBD2. V trimming: 1 base; J trimming: 4 bases; junction bases outside the gene matches: 5. Germline V gene sequence: CDR1 KGHSH, CDR2 LQKENI. This CDR3 comprises 15 residues.

The chain combines TRBV29-1 with TRBJ1-4; D is possibly TRBD1 (5 bases). The V end lost 4 bases, the J end lost 5 bases, and 11 bases lay between the germline ends. Germline V lookup: CDR1 SQVTM, CDR2 ANQGSEA. The CDR3 loop spans 13 amino acids. Written as DNA, the CDR3 is TGCAGCGTTGCCAGGGCTTCAAATGAAAAACTGTTTTTT. This encodes CSVARASNEKLFF.

This chain joins TRBV9 and TRBJ2-3; 9 bases line up with TRBD2. CDR1 and CDR2 from the germline V gene are SGDLS and YYNGEE. The CDR3 covers 17 residues. The J segment lost 0 bases and the V segment lost 3 bases, leaving 8 bases of the junction unmatched. The CDR3 sequence: CASSAPGTSRSTDTQYF. CDR3 DNA sequence: TGTGCCAGCAGCGCTCCCGGGACTAGCAGGAGCACAGATACGCAGTATTTT.

This chain links TRBV3-1 (or the pseudogene TRBV3-2) with TRBJ2-5, with 7 bases fitting TRBD2. Per the germline V gene, CDR1 is LGHDT and CDR2 is YNNKEL (reference sequence). V was clipped by 1 base and J by 5 bases; unmatched bases: 16. CDR3 length equals 18 residues. The CDR3 DNA sequence: TGTGCCAGCAGCCAAGCTATGACTAGCTTCCGCCTGGGGGAGACCCAGTACTTC. This translates into CASSQAMTSFRLGETQYF.

The chain couples TRBV19 to TRBJ2-6, with TRBD2 matching over 10 bases. Germline values: CDR1 LNHDA, CDR2 SQIVND (reference sequence). After removal of 5 bases from V and 3 bases from J, the junction contained 7 bases not matched to a gene. This CDR3 has 17 amino acids. The CDR3 is CASSQKREGLGANVLTF. The CDR3 DNA follows: TGTGCCAGTAGTCAGAAGCGGGAGGGCCTTGGGGCCAACGTCCTGACTTTC.

V and J are TRBV5-1 and TRBJ1-1; the D gene is possibly TRBD1 (6 bases). Trimming took off 0 bases at V and 8 bases at J, with 14 bases between the two ends. The CDR3 is 14 residues long. The germline V gene encodes CDR1 SGHRS and CDR2 YFSETQ. CDR3 protein: CASSLGQAGLEAFF. The CDR3 bases are TGCGCCAGCAGCTTGGGACAGGCGGGCTTAGAAGCTTTCTTT. The variable domain in full, with the rest retrieved from reference TRBV5-1 and TRBJ1-1, is KAGVTQTPRYLIKTRGQQVTLSCSPISGHRSVSWYQQTPGQGLQFLFEYFSETQRNKGNFPGRFSGRQFSNSRSEMNVSTLELGDSALYLCASSLGQAGLEAFFGQGTRLTVV.

The chain couples TRBV10-1 to TRBJ2-7; D gene uncertain. The CDR3 spans 14 residues. Germline V gene data show CDR1 as WNHNN and CDR2 as SYGVQD (reference sequence). The V end was cut by 8 bases, the J end by 0 bases, with 14 bases between. CDR3 amino acids: CASPRLLSSYEQYF. DNA of the CDR3: TGCGCCAGCCCAAGACTTTTGAGCTCCTACGAGCAGTACTTC.

Regarding this clone: In the same sample, other DNA sequences code for this CDR3. The chain uses TRBV9 and TRBJ1-5; the D gene is possibly TRBD1 (5 bases). In germline, CDR1 is SGDLS, CDR2 YYNGEE. CDR3 size: 15 residues. V lost 0 bases and J lost 0, with 7 bases in between. CDR3 DNA: TGTGCCAGCAGCGTAGCAGGGTATAGCAATCAGCCCCAGCATTTT. Translated: CASSVAGYSNQPQHF.

This chain links TRBV9 with TRBJ2-5; 10 bases fit TRBD2. The CDR3 totals 13 residues. Germline CDR1 and CDR2: SGDLS and YYNGEE. Germline trimming cut 3 bases from V and 5 bases from J; bases unmatched to any gene: 1. CDR3: CASSAGLAETQYF. The CDR3 nucleotides are TGTGCCAGCAGCGCGGGACTAGCGGAGACCCAGTACTTC.

The CDR3 reads CASSISRAGDYGYTF. The CDR3 coding sequence is TGTGCCAGTAGTATATCCCGAGCAGGGGACTATGGCTACACCTTC. The chain has TRBV19 and TRBJ1-2, with D tentatively TRBD1 (6 bases). The germline V and J ends were trimmed by 2 bases and 3 bases, with 13 bases remaining between them. Germline CDR1 and CDR2: LNHDA and SQIVND (reference sequence). This CDR3 is built from 15 residues.

The chain joins TRBV3-1 (or the pseudogene TRBV3-2) to TRBJ2-7; 7 bases are shared with TRBD2. CDR3 length: 16 amino acids. In germline, CDR1 is LGHDT, CDR2 YNNKEL (reference sequence). The V and J ends lost 7 bases and 0 bases, in that order; junction bases with no gene match: 12. CDR3 protein: CASTDGRNLGSYEQYF. CDR3 sequence (DNA): TGTGCCAGCACCGACGGGAGGAATTTGGGCTCCTACGAGCAGTACTTC.

Here the CDR3 DNA reads TGTGCCAGCAGGTTGGACTCGTTGGTGGAGACCCAGTACTTC. Translating it yields CASRLDSLVETQYF. The chain recombines TRBV7-2 with TRBJ2-5; weak D call: TRBD2 (5 bases). Trimming took off 6 bases at V and 5 bases at J, with 16 bases between the two ends. Germline V CDR1 and CDR2: SGHTA, FQGNSA. CDR3 size: 14 residues. The full variable domain, its missing parts supplied by reference TRBV7-2 and TRBJ2-5, is GAGVSQSPSNKVTEKGKDVELRCDPISGHTALYWYRQSLGQGLEFLIYFQGNSAPDKSGLPSDRFSAERTGGSVSTLTIQRTQQEDSAVYLCASRLDSLVETQYFGPGTRLLVL.

This sequence joins TRBV7-6 and TRBJ2-2; 8 bases map to TRBD2. The CDR3 consists of 20 residues. Germline V gene lookup returns CDR1 SGHVS and CDR2 FNYEAQ. The trim removed 2 bases at V and 0 bases at J, leaving 14 bases unmatched. The CDR3 reads CASSLPGTSKRGSNTGELFF. For the CDR3, the DNA is TGTGCCAGCAGCTTACCCGGGACTAGTAAGCGAGGGTCGAACACCGGGGAGCTGTTTTTT.

The chain employs TRBV6-1 and TRBJ1-2; the D gene is possibly TRBD1 (5 bases). Germline CDR1 reads MNHNS; CDR2 reads SASEGT. The CDR3 spans 15 residues. V lost 1 base, J lost 7 bases, and 16 bases lay in between. The CDR3 DNA reads TGTGCCAGCAGTGAAGGCGGGGGTTGGGTTGCTGGCTACACCTTC. Translation: CASSEGGGWVAGYTF.

The rearrangement links TRBV7-8 to TRBJ2-1; the match to TRBD2 covers 12 bases. Looked up from germline, CDR1 is SGHVS and CDR2 is FQNEAQ. The CDR3 consists of 14 residues. V lost 9 bases to trimming and J lost 7 bases; unmatched junction nucleotides: 7. The CDR3 reads CASYPTSGRNEQFF. The CDR3 nucleotides are TGTGCCAGTTACCCGACTAGCGGGAGAAATGAGCAGTTCTTC. The complete variable domain, with remaining parts taken from reference TRBV7-8 and TRBJ2-1, reads GAGVSQSPRYKVAKRGQDVALRCDPISGHVSLFWYQQALGQGPEFLTYFQNEAQLDKSGLPSDRFFAERPEGSVSTLKIQRTQQEDSAVYLCASYPTSGRNEQFFGPGTRLTVL.

V usage is TRBV3-1 (or the pseudogene TRBV3-2) and J usage is TRBJ2-7; 8 nucleotides align to TRBD1. Trimming at V came to 2 bases and at J to 4 bases, leaving 7 bases not matched to a gene. Germline assignment: CDR1 LGHDT and CDR2 YNNKEL (reference sequence). CDR3 length: 15 residues. This chain's CDR3 is CASSQFPGGAYEQYF. CDR3 in DNA: TGTGCCAGCAGCCAATTTCCAGGGGGCGCTTACGAGCAGTACTTC.

The rearrangement joins TRBV28 to TRBJ1-5; 7 bases are a match to TRBD1. The CDR3 is 15 amino acids. V was clipped by 2 bases and J by 1 base; unmatched bases: 2. Germline V gives CDR1 MDHEN, CDR2 SYDVKM. The CDR3 here is CASSLHRGSNQPQHF. The DNA for the CDR3 is TGTGCCAGCAGTTTACACAGGGGAAGCAATCAGCCCCAGCATTTT.

The chain has TRBV10-3 and TRBJ2-7; D unresolved. The CDR3 consists of 13 residues. Germline CDR1 and CDR2: ENHRY and SYGVKD. V lost 3 bases and J lost 7, with 13 bases in between. In DNA, the CDR3 is TGTGCCATCAGTGAAGACCCAGGTAGGGAGCAGTACTTC. Translation gives CAISEDPGREQYF.

Only one count was recorded for this clone. The CDR3 sequence is CASSVLKGDQPQHF. CDR3 DNA sequence: TGTGCCAGCAGTGTTCTCAAGGGGGACCAGCCCCAGCATTTT. The chain couples TRBV2 to TRBJ1-5, with D perhaps matching TRBD1 (6 bases). The V gene's germline CDR1 is SNHLY and CDR2 FYNNEI. This CDR3 comprises 14 residues. Trimming shortened V by 4 bases and J by 7 bases, and 14 bases separated the two germline ends.

The CDR3 coding sequence is TGTGCCACCAGCTCCGCTAGCGGGAGCACAGATACGCAGTATTTT. This gives the protein CATSSASGSTDTQYF. The chain links TRBV24-1 to TRBJ2-3; the match to TRBD2 covers 8 bases. With V trimmed by 7 bases and J by 0 bases, 5 bases remained unmatched. The CDR3 sequence is 15 residues long. The germline gives CDR1 KGHDR, CDR2 SFDVKD.